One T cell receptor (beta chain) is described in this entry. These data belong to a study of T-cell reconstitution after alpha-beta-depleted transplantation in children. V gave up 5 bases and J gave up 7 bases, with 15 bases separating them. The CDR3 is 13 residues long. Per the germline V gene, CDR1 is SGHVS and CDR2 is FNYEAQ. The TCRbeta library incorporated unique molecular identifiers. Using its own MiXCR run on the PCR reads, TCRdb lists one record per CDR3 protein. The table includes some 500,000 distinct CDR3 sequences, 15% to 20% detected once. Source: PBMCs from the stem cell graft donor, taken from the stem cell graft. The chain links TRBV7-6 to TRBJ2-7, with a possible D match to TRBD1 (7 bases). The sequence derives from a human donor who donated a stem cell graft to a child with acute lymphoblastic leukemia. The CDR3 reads CASSTTGAGEQYF. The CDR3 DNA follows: TGTGCCAGCAGCACAACAGGGGCGGGGGAGCAGTACTTC.